This TCR beta chain derives from a study of CD8 T cells in Susac syndrome. Study in general: When blood was drawn, patients with Susac syndrome were on intravenous immunoglobulin alone, on corticosteroids, or therapy-naive.

Study-wide results and limits: In its TCR sequencing and HLA analysis, the study acknowledged that the number of individuals was relatively small.

It was with random hexamers that 0.5 to 1 ug RNA was reverse transcribed. Across 54 Vbeta and 13 Jbeta, TCR beta CDR3 was amplified with immunoSEQ multiplex PCR. Using its own MiXCR run on the immunoSEQ multiplex PCR reads, TCRdb lists one record per CDR3 protein. The top ten hold 0.098% of the sample, which has around 170,000 distinct CDR3 sequences, approximately 94% seen once. On this clonotype: No antigen is known for it.

This CDR3 region has 12 residues. Germline CDR1 reads GTSNPN; CDR2 reads SVGIG (reference sequence). V lost 2 bases to trimming and J lost 8 bases, with 12 bases between them. The material sequenced was CD4+ T cells from PBMCs. This TCR derives from a human donor with Susac syndrome. The chain is built from TRBV30 and TRBJ1-2; possible D gene TRBD1, 6 bases. CDR3 sequence: CAWSPRQEGYTF. The CDR3 DNA reads TGTGCCTGGAGTCCACGACAGGAAGGCTACACCTTC.